This T cell receptor (beta chain) comes out of a study of response to subunit inactivated influenza vaccine. TCRdb re-derived calls from the RT-PCR reads in MiXCR, one entry per CDR3 protein. Here the sample spans some 520,000 distinct CDR3 sequences, 16% being singletons. The CDR3 sequence is 13 residues long. Germline loops: CDR1 SGHRS, CDR2 YFSETQ. Trimming took 2 bases from V and 4 from J, leaving 6 bases between them. The TCR comes from a man between 50 and 69 years old who received an inactivated influenza vaccine. Specimen: CD4+ T cells sorted from PBMCs, collected around 25 months after vaccination. This rearrangement joins TRBV5-1 to TRBJ2-2, with D possibly matching TRBD1 (5 bases). The CDR3 bases are TGCGCCAGCAGCTTCAGGGCCACCGGGGAGCTGTTTTTT. Translated: CASSFRATGELFF.